This TCR beta chain was captured in a study of control samples from healthy donors and cancer patients. TCRdb's table, derived via immunoSEQ multiplex PCR, lists solely in-frame clones and lacks some. The profile shows about 40,000 clones, around 90% of them singletons. The CDR3 totals 11 residues. Germline-derived CDR1 and CDR2 are LGHDT and YNNKEL (reference sequence). Trimming shortened V by 4 bases and J by 2 bases, and 2 bases separated the two germline ends. The chain uses TRBV3-1 (or the pseudogene TRBV3-2) and TRBJ1-1; no firm D call. Sample: blood. The clonotype was recovered from a woman aged 45 to 65 in good health. The CDR3 sequence is CASSRNTEAFF. The CDR3 DNA is TGTGCCAGCAGCCGAAACACTGAAGCTTTCTTT.